These 9 T cell receptor beta chains were all obtained from the same sample, sequenced in a study of blood T cell repertoires in COVID-19. The table came from immunoSEQ multiplex PCR; TCRdb's copy has only in-frame clones and leaves some out. Here the sample spans some 58,000 clones, about 83% being singletons. Specimen: peripheral blood. These receptors were collected from a middle-aged man with COVID-19, enrolled during active disease.

This clone has a single count. The V and J genes are TRBV7-9 and TRBJ2-1; 7 bases agree with TRBD1. Germline loops: CDR1 SEHNR, CDR2 FQNEAQ (reference sequence). Unmatched junction bases numbered 13, after V lost 8 bases and J lost 9 bases. This CDR3 has 14 residues. The DNA for the CDR3 is TGTGCCAGCGACAGGGCGGGCCGAGGAGGTGAGCAGTTCTTC. Its translation: CASDRAGRGGEQFF.

This clone was seen more than once but under ten times. V gene TRBV19 combines with J gene TRBJ2-2, with a possible D match to TRBD2 (6 bases). The CDR3 contains 17 residues. Germline assignment: CDR1 LNHDA and CDR2 SQIVND (reference sequence). V was shortened by 2 bases and J by 2 bases, with 15 bases between the two germline ends. CDR3 sequence: CASSITGVRGNTGELFF. DNA of the CDR3: TGTGCCAGTAGTATAACGGGAGTAAGGGGTAACACCGGGGAGCTGTTTTTT.

V is TRBV7-2 and J is TRBJ1-1; tentative D call: TRBD1 (6 bases). The CDR3 runs to 16 residues. V gave up 1 base and J gave up 2 bases, with 14 bases separating them. CDR1 and CDR2 (germline): SGHTA, FQGNSA. The CDR3 nucleotides are TGTGCCAGCAGCTTAGTAACAGGGTATGGAAACACTGAAGCTTTCTTT. Residues: CASSLVTGYGNTEAFF.

The chain employs TRBV7-9 and TRBJ1-4; no firm D call. Trimming shortened V by 5 bases and J by 3 bases, and 10 bases separated the two germline ends. Germline CDR1 SEHNR, CDR2 FQNEAQ (reference sequence). This CDR3 is built from 14 residues. CDR3 nucleotide sequence: TGTGCCAGCAGCCCCACTGTGCCTAATGAAAAACTGTTTTTT. It encodes CASSPTVPNEKLFF.

J is TRBJ1-3 and V is TRBV6-5; D is unclear. This CDR3 has 15 amino acids. V lost 4 bases and J lost 4, with 14 bases in between. The germline V gene encodes CDR1 MNHEY and CDR2 SVGAGI. CDR3 bases: TGTGCCAGCAGTTCCTCAATTTCTCCCGGAAACACCATATATTTT. This encodes CASSSSISPGNTIYF.

The V and J genes are TRBV5-6 and TRBJ2-3; TRBD2 might be the D (6 bases). V was cut by 1 base and J by 4 bases, with 16 bases left in between. The CDR3 runs 16 residues. Germline loops: CDR1 SGHDT, CDR2 YYEEEE. The CDR3 protein is CASSLIMAGRADTQYF. The CDR3, as DNA: TGTGCCAGCAGCTTGATAATGGCGGGGCGGGCAGATACGCAGTATTTT. Using reference TRBV5-6 and TRBJ2-3 for the parts outside the CDR3, the full variable domain is DAGVTQSPTHLIKTRGQQVTLRCSPKSGHDTVSWYQQALGQGPQFIFQYYEEEERQRGNFPDRFSGHQFPNYSSELNVNALLLGDSALYLCASSLIMAGRADTQYFGPGTRLTVL.

The rearrangement uses TRBV3-1 (or the pseudogene TRBV3-2) and TRBJ2-5, with TRBD2 as a possible D gene (5 bases). Per germline, CDR1 LGHDT and CDR2 YNNKEL (reference sequence). CDR3 length: 15 residues. Between the trimmed V and J ends, which lost 1 base and 4 bases, there was a span of 13 bases. CDR3 in amino acids: CASSQAGSQRETQYF. CDR3 nucleotide sequence: TGTGCCAGCAGCCAAGCGGGGTCCCAGCGAGAGACCCAGTACTTC.

This chain links TRBV6-5 with TRBJ2-7; no reliable D call. V dropped 0 bases and J dropped 2 bases, with 8 bases sitting between them. The CDR3 extends over 14 amino acids. The germline gives CDR1 MNHEY, CDR2 SVGAGI. CDR3 sequence: CASSYSHRTYEQYF. CDR3 bases: TGTGCCAGCAGTTACTCGCACAGAACCTACGAGCAGTACTTC.

V gene TRBV6-5 combines with J gene TRBJ2-7, with TRBD2 matching 7 bases. Germline assignment: CDR1 MNHEY and CDR2 SVGAGI. Unmatched junction bases numbered 11, after V lost 6 bases and J lost 3 bases. The CDR3 contains 15 residues. The CDR3 sequence: CASRSFGGSHYEQYF. The DNA of the CDR3 is TGTGCCAGCAGGTCCTTCGGGGGGAGCCACTACGAGCAGTACTTC.